A selection of T cell receptor beta chains follows, all from one sample in a study of cytomegalovirus exposure and HLA in healthy donors. The repertoire was sequenced with immunoSEQ multiplex PCR; TCRdb's copy has only in-frame clones and lacks some. The sample's table shows tens of thousands of clones. Sequencing used PBMCs. These receptor sequences come from a middle-aged man in good health and CMV-seronegative. Each CDR3 is given with its conserved first and last residue. The D gene is left open where the match is weak. Some rows mark clone size as missing; the rest say once, few, many or name a class of expanded clone.

size: NA; D: NA; J: TRBJ1-5; V: TRBV29-1; DNA: TGCAGCGTTGAAGATGGGGCCAGGGGAGATCAGCCCCAGCATTTT; CDR3: CSVEDGARGDQPQHF
size: NA; D: NA; J: TRBJ1-4; V: TRBV7-9; DNA: TGTGCCAGCAGCTGGAGGGGTCCTGAAAAACTGTTTTTT; CDR3: CASSWRGPEKLFF
size: NA; D: NA; J: TRBJ1-4; V: TRBV28; DNA: TGTGCCAGCAGTCGGAATGAAAAACTGTTTTTT; CDR3: CASSRNEKLFF
size: NA; D: TRBD2; J: TRBJ2-2; V: TRBV7-2; DNA: TGTGCCAGCAGCCCCCGGAGCGGGGGGATGAACACCGGGGAGCTGTTTTTT; CDR3: CASSPRSGGMNTGELFF
size: NA; D: NA; J: TRBJ2-3; V: TRBV7-2; DNA: TGTGCCAGCAGCCCCCAGGGCCCCTTTGTGACAGATACGCAGTATTTT; CDR3: CASSPQGPFVTDTQYF
size: NA; D: TRBD2; J: TRBJ2-7; V: TRBV19; DNA: TGTGCCAGTAGTATAGCGGCTAGCGGGAAAACCTACGAGCAGTACTTC; CDR3: CASSIAASGKTYEQYF
size: NA; D: TRBD2; J: TRBJ2-1; V: TRBV27; DNA: TGTGCCAGCAGTTTACGGGCTAGCGGGGGTTATGAGCAGTTCTTC; CDR3: CASSLRASGGYEQFF
size: NA; D: NA; J: TRBJ1-5; V: TRBV7-2; DNA: TGTGCCAGCAGCACCCAGCCGGGGAGAAATCAGCCCCAGCATTTT; CDR3: CASSTQPGRNQPQHF
size: NA; D: TRBD1; J: TRBJ1-2; V: TRBV5-6; DNA: TGTGCCAGCAGCCGCTATGACCCGGGACAGGCCTATGGCTACACCTTC; CDR3: CASSRYDPGQAYGYTF
size: NA; D: TRBD2; J: TRBJ2-1; V: TRBV7-9; DNA: TGTGCCAGCAGCCCGGGGGGGTCCTACAATGAGCAGTTCTTC; CDR3: CASSPGGSYNEQFF
size: medium-sized; D: NA; J: TRBJ1-4; V: TRBV13; DNA: TGTGCCAGCAGCGCAAGCGCAACTAATGAAAAACTGTTTTTT; CDR3: CASSASATNEKLFF
size: NA; D: NA; J: TRBJ1-2; V: TRBV19; DNA: TGTGCCAGTAGCCTTGGCGGTAGGGGCAGCTATGGCTACACCTTC; CDR3: CASSLGGRGSYGYTF
size: NA; D: TRBD1; J: TRBJ2-2; V: TRBV11-2; DNA: TGTGCCAGCAGTTATGACAGGGGTAGAACCGGGGAGCTGTTTTTT; CDR3: CASSYDRGRTGELFF
size: NA; D: NA; J: TRBJ1-1; V: TRBV5-1; DNA: TGCGCCAGCAGCAGGGACAACCCTGCCACTGAAGCTTTCTTT; CDR3: CASSRDNPATEAFF
size: NA; D: NA; J: TRBJ1-3; V: TRBV6-1; DNA: TGTGCCAGCAGTGCGGGTAGAGGGTTACTAACTGGAAACACCATATATTTT; CDR3: CASSAGRGLLTGNTIYF
size: NA; D: TRBD1; J: TRBJ2-6; V: TRBV5-4; DNA: TGTGCCAGCAGCCTCGGGACAGGGAGCTCTGGGGCCAACGTCCTGACTTTC; CDR3: CASSLGTGSSGANVLTF
size: NA; D: NA; J: TRBJ2-5; V: TRBV20-1; DNA: TGCAGTGGCGGGACCAAAGAGACCCAGTACTTC; CDR3: CSGGTKETQYF
size: NA; D: TRBD1; J: TRBJ2-7; V: TRBV11-1; DNA: TGTGCCAGCAGCCCCTGGACAGGGTCCTTCCACGAGCAGTACTTC; CDR3: CASSPWTGSFHEQYF
size: NA; D: TRBD2; J: TRBJ2-1; V: TRBV7-9; DNA: TGTGCCAGCAGCCGGGAGACTAGCGGGTGGAGGAGGTACAATGAGCAGTTCTTC; CDR3: CASSRETSGWRRYNEQFF
size: NA; D: NA; J: TRBJ1-2; V: TRBV13; DNA: TGTGCCAGCAGCGCAACGAGACAGGAAACTGGCTACACCTTC; CDR3: CASSATRQETGYTF
size: NA; D: TRBD1; J: TRBJ1-4; V: TRBV5-1; DNA: TGCGCCAGCAGCTCGGGACAGGGGGTCGGTAATGAAAAACTGTTTTTT; CDR3: CASSSGQGVGNEKLFF
size: NA; D: TRBD1; J: TRBJ2-6; V: TRBV9; DNA: TGTGCCAGCAGCGTCCGGGACAGGGGCTCTGGGGCCAACGTCCTGACTTTC; CDR3: CASSVRDRGSGANVLTF
size: NA; D: NA; J: TRBJ1-6; V: TRBV19; DNA: TGTGCCAGTAGTACTACAGGCGGTGGATCACCCCTCCACTTT; CDR3: CASSTTGGGSPLHF
size: NA; D: TRBD2; J: TRBJ2-7; V: TRBV9; DNA: TGTGCCAGCAGCGTAGAGAGCGGGGGGGCCTACGAGCAGTACTTC; CDR3: CASSVESGGAYEQYF
size: NA; D: NA; J: TRBJ1-1; V: TRBV6-6; DNA: TGTGCCAGCAGCCTGCAAGGAGGGGCCAGAGGTGGTGAAGCTTTCTTT; CDR3: CASSLQGGARGGEAFF